This T cell receptor beta chain stems from a study of blood T cell repertoires in COVID-19. Study at large: PBMCs, B-cell-depleted T cells, or T cells provided the cDNA or gDNA that made up the material.

Authors' processing steps: Reference gene primer amplification yielded estimated nucleated cell counts. Profiled with immunoSEQ multiplex PCR; TCRdb holds only in-frame clones, not every one. The DNA gave D and trimming, while V, J and clone size come from that table. The top ten hold more than 1% of the sample, which has around 250,000 clones, over 80% seen once. V trimming: 6 bases; J trimming: 8 bases; junction bases outside the gene matches: 6. This CDR3 is 13 amino acids long. Participant reports of clinical history set cohort assignment. The specimen was PBMCs or T cells enriched from blood (not recorded which). The chain employs TRBV12-3 or TRBV12-4 and TRBJ1-2, with 10 bases fitting TRBD1. This TCR derives from a human donor in a cohort exposed to, infected with or recovered from COVID-19 (not recorded which). The donor label of this sample is uncertain. Here the CDR3 DNA reads TGTGCCAGCAGACGACAGGGGGCGACGGGCTACACCTTC. It is translated as CASRRQGATGYTF.